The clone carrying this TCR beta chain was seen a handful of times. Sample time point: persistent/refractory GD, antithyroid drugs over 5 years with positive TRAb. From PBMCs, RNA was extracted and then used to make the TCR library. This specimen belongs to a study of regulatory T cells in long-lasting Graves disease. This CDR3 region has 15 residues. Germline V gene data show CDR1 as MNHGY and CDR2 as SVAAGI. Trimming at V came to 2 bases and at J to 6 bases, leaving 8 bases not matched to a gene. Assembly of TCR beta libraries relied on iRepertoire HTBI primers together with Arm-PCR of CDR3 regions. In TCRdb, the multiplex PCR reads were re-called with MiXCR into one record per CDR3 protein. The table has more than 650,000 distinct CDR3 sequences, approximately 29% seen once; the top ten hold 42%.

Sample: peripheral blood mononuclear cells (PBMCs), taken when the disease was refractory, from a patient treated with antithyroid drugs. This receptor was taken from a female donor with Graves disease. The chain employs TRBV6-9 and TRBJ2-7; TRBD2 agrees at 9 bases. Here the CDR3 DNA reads TGTGCCAGCAGTTATACGGCTAGCGGGGACGGCGAGCAGTACTTC. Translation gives CASSYTASGDGEQYF.